These T cell receptor beta chains were read from a single sample in a study of blood T cell repertoires in COVID-19. The table came from immunoSEQ multiplex PCR; TCRdb's copy has only in-frame clones and leaves some out. This sample yields some 430,000 clones, of which about 92% are seen a single time; 0.6% to 0.7% belongs to the top ten. The sequenced sample was PBMCs or T cells enriched from blood (not recorded which). The receptor set was obtained from a man between 18 and 29 years old who had recovered from COVID-19. Each CDR3 is given with its conserved first and last residue. For some rows the clone size is stated as once, few or many, or as a class when expanded; others skip it.

CDR3aa: CATRRGYNEQFF; abundance: -; v_gene: TRBV28
CDR3aa: CASSPAGQGETQYF; abundance: -; v_gene: TRBV5-1
CDR3aa: CASSLAGDTEAFF; abundance: once; v_gene: TRBV5-4
CDR3aa: CASRGDTAYGYTF; abundance: once; v_gene: TRBV12-3/TRBV12-4
CDR3aa: CASSRSGLLADTQYF; abundance: -; v_gene: TRBV5-1
CDR3aa: CASSSGVNSPLHF; abundance: -; v_gene: TRBV7-8
CDR3aa: CASSAATFYGYTF; abundance: once; v_gene: TRBV19
CDR3aa: CASIQRGITNYGYTF; abundance: few; v_gene: TRBV23-1
CDR3aa: CASSQVLGRTNYGYTF; abundance: -; v_gene: TRBV4-2
CDR3aa: CASSAGSSGNTIYF; abundance: -; v_gene: TRBV5-1
CDR3aa: CASSKVQDRGPTKEKLFF; abundance: -; v_gene: TRBV21-1
CDR3aa: CASSLFGTGIREQFF; abundance: -; v_gene: TRBV27
CDR3aa: CASSEGQYSNQPQHF; abundance: -; v_gene: TRBV2
CDR3aa: CASSWGDSRPYNEQFF; abundance: -; v_gene: TRBV5-1
CDR3aa: CASSWRGVNNEQFF; abundance: -; v_gene: TRBV6-5
CDR3aa: CSVKDRPSSYNEQFF; abundance: -; v_gene: TRBV29-1
CDR3aa: CASSITGGGYNEQFF; abundance: -; v_gene: TRBV19
CDR3aa: CASSQGTSFSYNEQFF; abundance: -; v_gene: TRBV4-1
CDR3aa: CASRLQENTEAFF; abundance: -; v_gene: TRBV27
CDR3aa: CAIGRSSYNEQFF; abundance: -; v_gene: TRBV28
CDR3aa: CASSFEAGGPYEQYF; abundance: -; v_gene: TRBV5-1
CDR3aa: CASSSLIGDQPQHF; abundance: -; v_gene: TRBV28
CDR3aa: CATLQGNTEAFF; abundance: -; v_gene: TRBV19
CDR3aa: CASSPFSSGEQYF; abundance: -; v_gene: TRBV5-1
CDR3aa: CASSSGETQYF; abundance: -; v_gene: TRBV6-5
CDR3aa: CASTGQGGTGELFF; abundance: few; v_gene: TRBV2
CDR3aa: CASSSDRSYEQYF; abundance: -; v_gene: TRBV2
CDR3aa: CATRHPTSYEQYF; abundance: -; v_gene: TRBV10-3
CDR3aa: CASSASSGRVYNEQFF; abundance: -; v_gene: TRBV9
CDR3aa: CASGRDSASQPQHF; abundance: -; v_gene: TRBV12-5
CDR3aa: CASSFTGTHSYEQYF; abundance: -; v_gene: TRBV7-9
CDR3aa: CASSRGQGTEAFF; abundance: -; v_gene: TRBV6-5
CDR3aa: CSAAGRGTEAFF; abundance: -; v_gene: TRBV29-1
CDR3aa: CASSSGGPEAFF; abundance: -; v_gene: TRBV7-3
CDR3aa: CASSFGGDNQPQHF; abundance: once; v_gene: TRBV7-8
CDR3aa: CASSPGTEGGYTF; abundance: once; v_gene: TRBV12-3/TRBV12-4
CDR3aa: CASSQGGGMYTEAFF; abundance: once; v_gene: TRBV4-2
CDR3aa: CASSSAGLRNGNEQFF; abundance: -; v_gene: TRBV9
CDR3aa: CASSLTGGSLHTGELFF; abundance: -; v_gene: TRBV7-8
CDR3aa: CASTPSSGFTGELFF; abundance: once; v_gene: TRBV28
CDR3aa: CASSSGQPYEKLFF; abundance: -; v_gene: TRBV28
CDR3aa: CASSLVIPSPPSEAFF; abundance: -; v_gene: TRBV27
CDR3aa: CASRLRVETQYF; abundance: -; v_gene: TRBV6-5
CDR3aa: CATSRGDTKGNYGYTF; abundance: -; v_gene: TRBV15
CDR3aa: CASSPTRDRVVMGGNTIYF; abundance: -; v_gene: TRBV2
CDR3aa: CASSLQGLAFYNEQFF; abundance: -; v_gene: TRBV11-2
CDR3aa: CASSSLSGGRVDEAFF; abundance: -; v_gene: TRBV6-5
CDR3aa: CASSLYPRQGDHEQFF; abundance: -; v_gene: TRBV9
CDR3aa: CASSIDSPTSGLFDTQYF; abundance: -; v_gene: TRBV19
CDR3aa: CASSYGGEATDTQYF; abundance: -; v_gene: TRBV6-5
CDR3aa: CSYPGTGGARTEAFF; abundance: -; v_gene: TRBV5-8
CDR3aa: CASSLISGKTYEQYF; abundance: -; v_gene: TRBV7-2
CDR3aa: CAWSDRVAYEQYF; abundance: -; v_gene: TRBV30
CDR3aa: CAITQSRPVGATAADTQYF; abundance: -; v_gene: TRBV10-3
CDR3aa: CASSAGNTEAFF; abundance: -; v_gene: TRBV19